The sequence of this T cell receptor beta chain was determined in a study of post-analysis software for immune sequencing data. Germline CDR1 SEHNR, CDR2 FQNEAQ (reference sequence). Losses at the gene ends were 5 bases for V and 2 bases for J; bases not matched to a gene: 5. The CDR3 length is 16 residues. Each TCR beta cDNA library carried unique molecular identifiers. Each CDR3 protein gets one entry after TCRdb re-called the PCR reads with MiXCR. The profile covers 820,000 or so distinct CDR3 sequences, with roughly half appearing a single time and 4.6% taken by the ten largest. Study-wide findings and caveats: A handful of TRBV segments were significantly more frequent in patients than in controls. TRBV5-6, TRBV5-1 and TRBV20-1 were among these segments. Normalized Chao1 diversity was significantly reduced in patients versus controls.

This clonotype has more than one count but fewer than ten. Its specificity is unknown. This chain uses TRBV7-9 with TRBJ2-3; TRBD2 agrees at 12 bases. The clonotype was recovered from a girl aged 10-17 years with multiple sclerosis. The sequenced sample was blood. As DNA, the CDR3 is TGTGCCAGCAGCCGAGGACTAGCGGGACCCACAGATACGCAGTATTTT. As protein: CASSRGLAGPTDTQYF. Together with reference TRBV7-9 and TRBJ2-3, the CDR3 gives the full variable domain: DTGVSQNPRHKITKRGQNVTFRCDPISEHNRLYWYRQTLGQGPEFLTYFQNEAQLEKSRLLSDRFSAERPKGSFSTLEIQRTEQGDSAMYLCASSRGLAGPTDTQYFGPGTRLTVL.